These T cell receptor beta chains were read from a single sample in a study of control samples from healthy donors and cancer patients. Assay: immunoSEQ multiplex PCR; the TCRdb copy retains only in-frame clones and omits some. The profile covers around 150,000 clones, with over 85% appearing a single time and 8.5% taken by the ten largest. The sequenced sample consisted of blood. These receptors came from a middle-aged woman in good health. Each CDR3 is given with its conserved first and last residue. D genes are given only for firm matches. Rows give clone size only sometimes, using once, few, many, or a class for an expanded clone.

j_call | v_call | clone_size | d_call | cdr3_aa | cdr3_nt
TRBJ2-6 | TRBV27 | - | - | CASTGAVQTAGANVLTF | TGTGCCAGTACCGGGGCGGTACAGACGGCTGGGGCCAACGTCCTGACTTTC
TRBJ1-4 | TRBV6-6 | - | - | CASSDGAKANEKLFF | TGTGCCAGCAGTGACGGGGCCAAGGCGAATGAAAAACTGTTTTTT
TRBJ2-1 | TRBV27 | - | - | CASSSPPWWPISSYNEQFF | TGTGCCAGCAGTTCTCCCCCGTGGTGGCCGATCAGCTCCTACAATGAGCAGTTCTTC
TRBJ1-2 | TRBV2 | - | TRBD1 | CASSTGGGGGYTF | TGTGCCAGCAGCACAGGGGGCGGTGGGGGCTACACCTTC
TRBJ1-1 | TRBV5-1 | once | - | CASKDQASGTEAFF | TGCGCCAGCAAGGATCAGGCCTCGGGCACTGAAGCTTTCTTT
TRBJ1-1 | TRBV20-1 | - | - | CSASRLPGPNTEAFF | TGCAGTGCTAGTCGGCTCCCTGGCCCAAACACTGAAGCTTTCTTT
TRBJ2-1 | TRBV11-1 | - | - | CASSLARYNEQFF | TGTGCCAGCAGCTTAGCCAGATACAATGAGCAGTTCTTC
TRBJ1-3 | TRBV29-1 | - | TRBD1 | CSAWTGRNTIYF | TGCAGCGCCTGGACAGGGAGAAACACCATATATTTT
TRBJ1-2 | TRBV5-1 | - | TRBD1 | CASSLGFRDRANYGYTF | TGCGCCAGCAGCTTGGGGTTCCGGGACAGGGCGAACTATGGCTACACCTTC
TRBJ1-2 | TRBV14 | - | - | CASSQAGVGGYTF | TGTGCCAGCAGCCAAGCAGGAGTGGGAGGCTACACCTTC
TRBJ2-3 | TRBV6-2/TRBV6-3 | once | - | CASSRPRFTDTQYF | TGTGCCAGCAGTCGACCTAGGTTCACAGATACGCAGTATTTT
TRBJ1-2 | TRBV9 | - | - | CASSAGVYGYTF | TGTGCCAGCAGCGCGGGGGTGTATGGCTACACCTTC
TRBJ2-1 | TRBV18 | - | - | CASSHGTFANEQFF | TGTGCCAGCTCACATGGGACATTCGCTAATGAGCAGTTCTTC
TRBJ2-2 | TRBV10-2 | - | TRBD2 | CASTGGRARTGELFF | TGCGCCAGCACGGGCGGGAGGGCCAGGACCGGGGAGCTGTTTTTT
TRBJ1-3 | TRBV5-4 | - | - | CASSLAGLSGNTIYF | TGTGCCAGCAGCTTGGCAGGCCTCTCTGGAAACACCATATATTTT
TRBJ1-3 | TRBV7-9 | - | - | CASSLFSLTGNTIYF | TGTGCCAGCAGCTTATTCTCCTTAACTGGAAACACCATATATTTT
TRBJ1-5 | TRBV7-2 | - | TRBD1 | CASSLGQNSNQPQHF | TGTGCCAGCAGCTTGGGACAGAATAGCAATCAGCCCCAGCATTTT
TRBJ1-1 | TRBV20-1 | - | - | CSASQSGWTANTEAFF | TGCAGTGCTAGTCAATCAGGCTGGACAGCTAACACTGAAGCTTTCTTT
TRBJ1-1 | TRBV11-1 | - | TRBD1 | CASSLGPGGVTEAFF | TGTGCCAGCAGCCTCGGTCCAGGGGGCGTCACTGAAGCTTTCTTT
TRBJ2-7 | TRBV4-3 | - | TRBD1 | CASSQGTGKYEQYF | TGCGCCAGCAGCCAAGGGACAGGGAAGTACGAGCAGTACTTC
TRBJ1-6 | TRBV10-3 | - | - | CAISPRDPYNSPLHF | TGTGCCATCAGTCCCCGGGACCCCTATAATTCACCCCTCCACTTT
TRBJ1-2 | TRBV18 | - | - | CASSLGLNYGYTF | TGTGCCAGCTCACTGGGACTTAACTATGGCTACACCTTC